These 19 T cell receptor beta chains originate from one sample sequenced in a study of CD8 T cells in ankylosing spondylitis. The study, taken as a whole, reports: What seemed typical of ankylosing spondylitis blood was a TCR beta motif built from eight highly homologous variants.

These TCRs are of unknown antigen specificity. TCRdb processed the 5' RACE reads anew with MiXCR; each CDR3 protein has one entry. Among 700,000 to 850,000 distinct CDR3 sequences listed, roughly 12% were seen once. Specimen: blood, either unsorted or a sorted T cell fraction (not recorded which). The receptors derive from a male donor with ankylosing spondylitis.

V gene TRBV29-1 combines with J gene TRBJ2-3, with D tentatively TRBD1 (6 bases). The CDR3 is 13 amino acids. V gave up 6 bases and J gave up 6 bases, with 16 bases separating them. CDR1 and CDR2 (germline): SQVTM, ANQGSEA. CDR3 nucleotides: TGCAGCGTGGGGGACACCCCAGGGGATACGCAGTATTTT. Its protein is CSVGDTPGDTQYF.

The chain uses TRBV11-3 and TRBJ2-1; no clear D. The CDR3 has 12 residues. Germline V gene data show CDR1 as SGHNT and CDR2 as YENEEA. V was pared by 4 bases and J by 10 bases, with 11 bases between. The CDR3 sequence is CASSSSDQEQFF. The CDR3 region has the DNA TGTGCCAGCAGCTCCTCAGACCAGGAGCAGTTCTTC.

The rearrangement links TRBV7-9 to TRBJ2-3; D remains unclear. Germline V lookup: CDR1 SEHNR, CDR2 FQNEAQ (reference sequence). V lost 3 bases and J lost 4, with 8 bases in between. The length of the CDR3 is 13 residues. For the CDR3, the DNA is TGTGCCAGCAGCTTCCGGGCAGCAGATACGCAGTATTTT. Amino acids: CASSFRAADTQYF.

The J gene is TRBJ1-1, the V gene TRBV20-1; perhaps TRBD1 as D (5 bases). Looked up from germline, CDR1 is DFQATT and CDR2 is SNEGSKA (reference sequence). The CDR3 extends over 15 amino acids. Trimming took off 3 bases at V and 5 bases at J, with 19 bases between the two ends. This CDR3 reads CSARPTRNRGTEAFF. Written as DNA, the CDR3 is TGCAGTGCTAGGCCTACTCGGAACCGGGGGACTGAAGCTTTCTTT.

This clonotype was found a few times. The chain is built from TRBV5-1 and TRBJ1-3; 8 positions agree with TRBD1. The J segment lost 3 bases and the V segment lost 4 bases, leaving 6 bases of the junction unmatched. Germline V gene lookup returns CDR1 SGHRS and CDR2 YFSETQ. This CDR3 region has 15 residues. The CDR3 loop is CASSDQGAGGNTIYF. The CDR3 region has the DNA TGCGCCAGCAGCGATCAGGGGGCAGGTGGAAACACCATATATTTT.

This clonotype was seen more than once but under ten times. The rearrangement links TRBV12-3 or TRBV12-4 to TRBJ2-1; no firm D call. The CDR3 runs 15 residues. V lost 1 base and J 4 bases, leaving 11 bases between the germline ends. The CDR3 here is CASSLGLNTYNEQFF. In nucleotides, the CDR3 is TGTGCCAGCAGTTTAGGACTGAATACTTACAATGAGCAGTTCTTC.

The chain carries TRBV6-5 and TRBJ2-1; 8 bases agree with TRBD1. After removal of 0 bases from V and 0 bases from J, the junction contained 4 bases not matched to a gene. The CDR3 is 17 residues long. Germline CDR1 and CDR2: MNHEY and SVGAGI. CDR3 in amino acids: CASSYSRTGSSYNEQFF. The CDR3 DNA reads TGTGCCAGCAGTTACTCGAGGACAGGGAGCTCCTACAATGAGCAGTTCTTC.

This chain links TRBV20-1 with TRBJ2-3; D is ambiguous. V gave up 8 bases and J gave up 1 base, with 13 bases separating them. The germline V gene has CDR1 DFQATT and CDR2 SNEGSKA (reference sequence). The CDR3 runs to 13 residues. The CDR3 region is CSSRHLGTDTQYF. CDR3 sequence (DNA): TGCAGTTCAAGACACCTAGGCACAGATACGCAGTATTTT.

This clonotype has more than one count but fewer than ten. DNA of the CDR3: TGTGCCAGCAGCCCCTCCGGGCCCCTGGGCGCAGATACGCAGTATTTT. Translating it yields CASSPSGPLGADTQYF. The chain uses TRBV7-3 and TRBJ2-3; D is undetermined. CDR3 length equals 16 residues. Germline V gives CDR1 SGHTA, CDR2 FQGTGA. V lost 5 bases and J lost 4, with 19 bases in between.

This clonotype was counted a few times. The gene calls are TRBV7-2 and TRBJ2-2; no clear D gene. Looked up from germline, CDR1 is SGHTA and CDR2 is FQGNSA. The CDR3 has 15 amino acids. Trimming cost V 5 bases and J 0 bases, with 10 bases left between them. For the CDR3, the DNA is TGTGCCAGCAGCCCTCGACGGACGAACACCGGGGAGCTGTTTTTT. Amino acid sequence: CASSPRRTNTGELFF.

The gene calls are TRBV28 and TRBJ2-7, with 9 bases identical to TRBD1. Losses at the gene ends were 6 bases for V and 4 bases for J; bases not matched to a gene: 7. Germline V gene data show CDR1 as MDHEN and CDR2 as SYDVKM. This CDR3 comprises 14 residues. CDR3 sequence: CASSQIQGAYEQYF. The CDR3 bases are TGTGCCAGCAGCCAAATACAGGGGGCGTACGAGCAGTACTTC.

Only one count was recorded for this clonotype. CDR3 loop: CASSLGSARHYGYTF. CDR3 bases: TGCGCCAGCAGCTTGGGCTCAGCGAGACACTATGGCTACACCTTC. The chain links TRBV5-1 to TRBJ1-2; D is ambiguous. Trimming stripped 0 bases from V and 3 bases from J, with 12 bases between. The germline V gene encodes CDR1 SGHRS and CDR2 YFSETQ. The CDR3 runs 15 residues.

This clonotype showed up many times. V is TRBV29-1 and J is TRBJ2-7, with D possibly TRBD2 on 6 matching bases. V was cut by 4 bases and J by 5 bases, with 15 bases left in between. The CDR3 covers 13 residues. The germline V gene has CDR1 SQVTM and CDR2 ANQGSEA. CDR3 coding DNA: TGCAGCGTTGTCCCAAGGAGGGAGGACGAGCAGTACTTC. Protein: CSVVPRREDEQYF.

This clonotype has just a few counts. The CDR3 protein is CASNGEEQPQHF. CDR3 bases: TGTGCCAGCAATGGGGAGGAACAGCCCCAGCATTTT. This chain links TRBV27 with TRBJ1-5; no reliable D call. V lost 7 bases and J 7 bases, leaving 11 bases between the germline ends. CDR3 length equals 12 residues. Germline loops: CDR1 MNHEY, CDR2 SMNVEV (reference sequence).

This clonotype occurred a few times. This CDR3 is CGEGQANEQFF. In DNA, the CDR3 is TGCGGGGAAGGACAGGCCAATGAGCAGTTCTTC. The chain has TRBV20-1 and TRBJ2-1, with TRBD1 matching 7 bases. The germline CDR1 and CDR2 sequences are DFQATT and SNEGSKA (reference sequence). This CDR3 spans 11 amino acids.

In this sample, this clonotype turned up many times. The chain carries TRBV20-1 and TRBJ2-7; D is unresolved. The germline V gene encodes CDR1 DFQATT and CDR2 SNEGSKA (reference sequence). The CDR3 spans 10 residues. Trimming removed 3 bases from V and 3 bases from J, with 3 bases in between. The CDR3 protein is CSASYYEQYF. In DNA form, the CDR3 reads TGCAGTGCTAGCTACTACGAGCAGTACTTC.

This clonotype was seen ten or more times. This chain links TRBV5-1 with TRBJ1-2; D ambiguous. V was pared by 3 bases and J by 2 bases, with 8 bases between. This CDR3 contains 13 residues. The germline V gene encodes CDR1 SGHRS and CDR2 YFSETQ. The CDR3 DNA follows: TGCGCCAGCAGCTCTGAATTCAACTATGGCTACACCTTC. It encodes CASSSEFNYGYTF.

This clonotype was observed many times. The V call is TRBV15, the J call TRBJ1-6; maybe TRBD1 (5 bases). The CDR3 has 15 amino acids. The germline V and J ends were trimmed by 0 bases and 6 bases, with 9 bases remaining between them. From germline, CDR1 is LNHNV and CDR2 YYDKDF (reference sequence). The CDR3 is CATSRDLGVNSPLHF. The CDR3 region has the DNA TGTGCCACCAGCAGAGATCTGGGGGTTAATTCACCCCTCCACTTT. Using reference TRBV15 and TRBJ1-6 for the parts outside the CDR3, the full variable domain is DAMVIQNPRYQVTQFGKPVTLSCSQTLNHNVMYWYQQKSSQAPKLLFHYYDKDFNNEADTPDNFQSRRPNTSFCFLDIRSPGLGDTAMYLCATSRDLGVNSPLHFGNGTRLTVT.

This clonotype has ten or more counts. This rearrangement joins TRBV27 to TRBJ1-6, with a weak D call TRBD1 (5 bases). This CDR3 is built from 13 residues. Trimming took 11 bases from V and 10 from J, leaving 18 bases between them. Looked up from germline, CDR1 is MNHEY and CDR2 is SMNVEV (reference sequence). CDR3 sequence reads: CAARPSGKSPLHF. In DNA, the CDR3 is TGTGCCGCCCGACCCTCAGGGAAATCACCCCTCCACTTT.